One and the same sample provided the 28 T cell receptor beta chains below, sequenced in a study of breast tumors, draining lymph nodes, adjacent tissues. TCRdb itself ran the multiplex PCR reads through MiXCR, one entry per CDR3 protein. The sample carries 100,000 to 150,000 distinct CDR3 sequences, around 20% recorded once. Breast cancer patients provided tissue from their axillary draining lymph nodes. Source material: axillary lymph node tissue. The source is a female donor with breast cancer. Some clones in this sample may be carry-over from other donors' samples.

With respect to this clonotype: Relative to the germline gene, one junction end is altered; a read error may explain this. This chain connects TRBV27 to TRBJ2-7; the D gene is possibly TRBD2 (6 bases). From germline, CDR1 is MNHEY and CDR2 SMNVEV (reference sequence). The CDR3 is made up of 14 amino acids. The DNA of the CDR3 is TGTGCCAGCAGCTTTTCTAGCGCCGACTACGAGCGGTACTTC. Amino acid sequence: CASSFSSADYERYF.

This sequence joins TRBV7-3 and TRBJ2-1, with D maybe TRBD2 (5 bases). Germline loops: CDR1 SGHTA, CDR2 FQGTGA. The V gene lost 5 bases and the J gene lost 5 bases, with 13 bases spanning the gap. This CDR3 spans 14 amino acids. The CDR3 region has the DNA TGTGCCAGCAGCCCGAGGACTCGTCACAATGAGCAGTTCTTC. This translates into CASSPRTRHNEQFF.

There are a few counts of this clonotype. The V call is TRBV12-3 or TRBV12-4, the J call TRBJ1-5, with D perhaps matching TRBD1 (6 bases). Trimming pared 3 bases from V and 6 bases from J, leaving 12 bases between. CDR3 size: 14 residues. CDR3 DNA sequence: TGTGCCAGCAGTTTTCCCGGGGGCGGTCAGCCCCAGCATTTT. The encoded protein is CASSFPGGGQPQHF.

This clonotype was seen at least ten times. The chain couples TRBV4-3 to TRBJ1-5; TRBD1 matches at 7 bases. Germline V gene sequence: CDR1 LGHNA, CDR2 YSLEER. This CDR3 contains 16 residues. Trimming at V came to 0 bases and at J to 9 bases, leaving 11 bases not matched to a gene. The CDR3 region is CASSQDFMTGRVPQHF. Written as DNA, the CDR3 is TGCGCCAGCAGCCAAGATTTTATGACAGGGAGGGTGCCCCAGCATTTT.

This clonotype was detected many times. V is TRBV28 and J is TRBJ2-7; D is ambiguous. Trimming left V 5 bases short and J 5 bases short, with 7 bases between. From germline, CDR1 is MDHEN and CDR2 SYDVKM. The CDR3 consists of 11 residues. The CDR3 DNA reads TGTGCCAGCAGTCCTTCCAACGAGCAGTACTTC. This translates into CASSPSNEQYF.

The CDR3 DNA follows: TGTGCCAGCAGCCTTAGCGGGGAAAGAGTGAGGAACATTCAGTACTTC. Translating gives CASSLSGERVRNIQYF. The chain links TRBV7-9 to TRBJ2-4, with 8 bases matching TRBD2. The germline CDR1 and CDR2 sequences are SEHNR and FQNEAQ (reference sequence). This CDR3 is built from 16 residues. V shed 5 bases and J 7 bases; nucleotides not matched to a gene: 13.

This clonotype came up many times. The V call is TRBV29-1, the J call TRBJ2-3; unclear D gene. The CDR3 runs 14 residues. V lost 0 bases and J lost 2, with 9 bases in between. The V gene's germline CDR1 is SQVTM and CDR2 ANQGSEA. DNA of the CDR3: TGCAGCGTTGAAGATCGGACCGCCACAGATACGCAGTATTTT. It codes for CSVEDRTATDTQYF.

This clonotype showed up many times. The chain has TRBV20-1 and TRBJ2-5; tentative D call: TRBD2 (6 bases). This CDR3 region has 15 residues. Germline values: CDR1 DFQATT, CDR2 SNEGSKA (reference sequence). The V end lost 3 bases, the J end lost 3 bases, and 17 bases lay between the germline ends. The CDR3 DNA follows: TGCAGTGCTAGTTTAGGAGGGACGGGTGAAGAGACCCAGTACTTC. Encoded protein: CSASLGGTGEETQYF.

Regarding this clonotype: The junction and the germline gene differ at one end; a read error may be behind it. The chain combines TRBV2 with TRBJ2-2; D perhaps matches TRBD1 (5 bases). CDR1 is SNHLY, CDR2 FYNNEI, per germline. CDR3 length equals 15 residues. CDR3 protein: CTSSPRQILAGELFF. CDR3 nucleotide sequence: TGTACCAGCAGTCCACGACAGATTCTGGCCGGGGAGCTGTTTTTT.

This clonotype was seen at least ten times. The gene calls are TRBV6-6 and TRBJ2-3; a weak D match, TRBD2 (5 bases). The V end was cut by 1 base, the J end by 8 bases, with 13 bases between. The CDR3 has 14 amino acids. In germline, CDR1 is MNHNY, CDR2 SVGAGI (reference sequence). CDR3 residues: CASSYLGPRGTQYF. CDR3 sequence (DNA): TGTGCCAGCAGTTACTTGGGCCCCCGGGGTACGCAGTATTTT.

This clonotype was counted many times. The V gene is TRBV20-1, the J gene TRBJ2-7; TRBD1 matches 8 bases. The CDR3 runs to 13 residues. Germline V CDR1 and CDR2: DFQATT, SNEGSKA (reference sequence). V lost 2 bases, J lost 6 bases, and 6 bases stayed unmatched. For the CDR3, the DNA is TGCAGTGCTAGAAGGACAGGGCACAGCGAGCAGTACTTC. Residues: CSARRTGHSEQYF.

This clonotype was counted at least ten times. The gene calls are TRBV24-1 and TRBJ1-5, with 7 bases aligning to TRBD1. V gave up 9 bases and J gave up 1 base; unmatched junction bases: 5. Germline values: CDR1 KGHDR, CDR2 SFDVKD. The CDR3 has 14 amino acids. The CDR3 spells CATQGGQSNQPQHF. CDR3 bases: TGTGCCACCCAGGGGGGACAGAGCAATCAGCCCCAGCATTTT.

This clonotype has at least ten counts. J is TRBJ2-3 and V is TRBV25-1, with no clear D. The CDR3 has 17 amino acids. Germline assignment: CDR1 MGHDK and CDR2 SYGVNS. Trimming took off 1 base at V and 0 bases at J, with 14 bases between the two ends. The CDR3 protein is CASSELGGLSSTDTQYF. CDR3 bases: TGTGCCAGCAGTGAATTAGGCGGCCTATCTAGCACAGATACGCAGTATTTT.

This clonotype was picked up a small number of times. A much larger clone lies a single base off, so this may be a read error. V and J are TRBV11-2 and TRBJ2-3; D call uncertain. Germline V CDR1 and CDR2: SGHAT, FQNNGV. CDR3 length: 14 amino acids. Trimming took off 3 bases at V and 5 bases at J, with 12 bases between the two ends. The CDR3 loop reads CASSLGLPIDTQYF. In nucleotides, the CDR3 is TGTGCCAGCAGCTTGGGGTTGCCCATAGATACGCAGTATTTT.

This clonotype was detected many times. J is TRBJ1-4 and V is TRBV2, with D perhaps TRBD1 (6 bases). This CDR3 contains 13 residues. Germline-derived CDR1 and CDR2 are SNHLY and FYNNEI. Between the trimmed V and J ends, which lost 9 bases and 7 bases, there was a span of 15 bases. The CDR3 bases are TGTGCCAGTTACAGGGCGGAGGGTGAAAAACTGTTTTTT. It is translated as CASYRAEGEKLFF.

This clonotype has only a few counts. V is TRBV28 and J is TRBJ2-3, with D perhaps matching TRBD2 (6 bases). Looked up from germline, CDR1 is MDHEN and CDR2 is SYDVKM. The CDR3 runs 15 residues. Deletions cut 5 bases from V and 5 bases from J, with 17 bases between. DNA for the CDR3: TGTGCCAGCAGTAACCCCGGGACTCTGGGAGATACGCAGTATTTT. Amino acid sequence: CASSNPGTLGDTQYF. Using reference TRBV28 and TRBJ2-3 for the parts outside the CDR3, the full variable domain is DVKVTQSSRYLVKRTGEKVFLECVQDMDHENMFWYRQDPGLGLRLIYFSYDVKMKEKGDIPEGYSVSREKKERFSLILESASTNQTSMYLCASSNPGTLGDTQYFGPGTRLTVL.

There are many counts of this clonotype. The chain couples TRBV27 to TRBJ1-2, with D perhaps TRBD1 (5 bases). From germline, CDR1 is MNHEY and CDR2 SMNVEV (reference sequence). The CDR3 is made up of 13 amino acids. The ends were cut back, 5 bases at V and 0 bases at J, with 7 bases in the middle. DNA for the CDR3: TGTGCCAGCAGTATGGGGCCTAACTATGGCTACACCTTC. Protein product: CASSMGPNYGYTF.

The chain couples TRBV11-2 to TRBJ1-2; weak D call: TRBD1 (6 bases). The V and J ends lost 4 bases and 14 bases respectively, with 23 bases between them. The CDR3 has 14 residues. Germline V CDR1 and CDR2: SGHAT, FQNNGV. The CDR3 DNA reads as TGTGCCAGCAGCTCCCCGCGCAGGGGATTCACCCCGACCTTC. This sequence encodes CASSSPRRGFTPTF. The variable domain in full, completed from reference TRBV11-2 and TRBJ1-2, reads EAGVAQSPRYKIIEKRQSVAFWCNPISGHATLYWYQQILGQGPKLLIQFQNNGVVDDSQLPKDRFSAERLKGVDSTLKIQPAKLEDSAVYLCASSSPRRGFTPTFGSGTRLTVV.

The genes are TRBV2 and TRBJ1-2; weak D call: TRBD1 (5 bases). CDR1 is SNHLY and CDR2 is FYNNEI in the germline V gene. V was clipped by 0 bases and J by 8 bases, with 13 bases between them. This CDR3 is 14 amino acids long. The CDR3 nucleotides read TGTGCCAGCAGTGAAGCGAGGGCAGGGTGGGGCTACACCTTC. As protein: CASSEARAGWGYTF. Based on the CDR3 plus reference TRBV2 and TRBJ1-2, the full variable domain is EPEVTQTPSHQVTQMGQEVILRCVPISNHLYFYWYRQILGQKVEFLVSFYNNEISEKSEIFDDQFSVERPDGSNFTLKIRSTKLEDSAMYFCASSEARAGWGYTFGSGTRLTVV.

This clonotype has ten or more counts. This rearrangement joins TRBV4-1 to TRBJ1-5; maybe TRBD1 (5 bases). V was cut by 0 bases and J by 6 bases, with 12 bases left in between. The CDR3 has 15 amino acids. Germline lookup yields CDR1 MGHRA and CDR2 YSYEKL. The CDR3 DNA reads as TGCGCCAGCAGCCAAGATATGACAGTCGGTCAGCCCCAGCATTTT. Protein sequence: CASSQDMTVGQPQHF.

Of note for this clonotype: A read error may explain this, as a much larger clone is one base away. The chain recombines TRBV5-1 with TRBJ2-2; TRBD2 matches at 8 bases. Germline CDR1 reads SGHRS; CDR2 reads YFSETQ. The V gene end was trimmed by 0 bases and the J gene end by 6 bases; junction bases not matched to a gene: 7. There are 16 residues in the CDR3. CDR3 sequence reads: CASSLGLSGGAGELFF. The CDR3, as DNA: TGCGCCAGCAGCTTGGGTCTCAGCGGGGGTGCCGGGGAGCTGTTTTTT.

This clonotype has ten or more counts. J is TRBJ2-7 and V is TRBV7-8, with 10 bases that match TRBD1. The germline V gene encodes CDR1 SGHVS and CDR2 FQNEAQ. After removal of 1 base from V and 6 bases from J, the junction contained 9 bases not matched to a gene. CDR3 length: 16 amino acids. DNA of the CDR3: TGTGCCAGCAGCTTAGTAGGGACAGGGGCGACCTCCGAGCAGTACTTC. Translation: CASSLVGTGATSEQYF.

This clonotype was detected many times. The CDR3: CASSSRLNTGELFF. CDR3 nucleotides: TGTGCCAGCAGCTCCCGACTGAACACCGGGGAGCTGTTTTTT. The rearrangement links TRBV9 to TRBJ2-2, with no clear D. The V gene's germline CDR1 is SGDLS and CDR2 YYNGEE. The CDR3 extends over 14 amino acids. Trimming took 4 bases from V and 1 from J, leaving 8 bases between them.

The chain is built from TRBV6-1 and TRBJ1-5; D may be TRBD1 (5 bases). Trimming pared 4 bases from V and 0 bases from J, leaving 19 bases between. The CDR3 runs 18 residues. CDR1 MNHNS and CDR2 SASEGT come from the germline V gene. The CDR3 spells CASSVLGTQTYSNQPQHF. The CDR3 nucleotides read TGTGCCAGCAGTGTTTTGGGGACGCAGACCTATAGCAATCAGCCCCAGCATTTT.

At least ten counts were recorded for this clonotype. The chain combines TRBV4-2 with TRBJ2-7; 11 nucleotides agree with TRBD2. Germline-derived CDR1 and CDR2 are LGHNA and YNFKEQ. The CDR3 is 15 amino acids. V trimming: 3 bases; J trimming: 4 bases; junction bases outside the gene matches: 5. CDR3 sequence (DNA): TGTGCCAGCAGCCAGGCCGGGACTAGCGGTTACGAGCAGTACTTC. Protein: CASSQAGTSGYEQYF.

This clonotype has only a few counts. The chain combines TRBV19 with TRBJ2-2; 11 nucleotides agree with TRBD2. Germline CDR1 is LNHDA and CDR2 is SQIVND (reference sequence). Trimming at V came to 4 bases and at J to 1 base, leaving 8 bases not matched to a gene. This CDR3 has 18 residues. CDR3 bases: TGTGCCAGTAGTACTTCGGGACTAGCGGTTTTGAACACCGGGGAGCTGTTTTTT. Encoded protein: CASSTSGLAVLNTGELFF.

There are a few counts of this clonotype. This sequence joins TRBV3-1 and TRBJ2-1; D unresolved. The CDR3 contains 13 residues. V was pared by 4 bases and J by 5 bases, with 9 bases between. The germline gives CDR1 LGHDT, CDR2 YNNKEL (reference sequence). The CDR3 protein is CASSRPTNNEQFF. The CDR3 coding sequence is TGTGCCAGCAGCCGCCCGACAAACAATGAGCAGTTCTTC.

This clonotype appeared many times. This chain connects TRBV7-6 to TRBJ1-3, with D tentatively TRBD1 (5 bases). CDR3 size: 16 residues. CDR1 is SGHVS, CDR2 FNYEAQ, per germline. V was cut by 3 bases and J by 4 bases, with 16 bases left in between. The CDR3 loop reads CASSLGPRGSGNTIYF. CDR3 in DNA: TGTGCCAGCAGCTTGGGCCCAAGGGGCTCAGGAAACACCATATATTTT. The whole variable domain, remainder taken from reference TRBV7-6 and TRBJ1-3, is GAGVSQSPRYKVTKRGQDVALRCDPISGHVSLYWYRQALGQGPEFLTYFNYEAQQDKSGLPNDRFSAERPEGSISTLTIQRTEQRDSAMYRCASSLGPRGSGNTIYFGEGSWLTVV.